What follows are 3 T cell receptor beta chains derived from one specimen sequenced in a study of shared clonotypes between healthy human individuals. Measured with immunoSEQ multiplex PCR; TCRdb has only the in-frame clones, and not every one. Among some 2 million clones, about 95% were seen once, and the ten largest hold 0.9% to 1.3%. CD45RO-negative CD8 cells positively selected for CCR7 made up the naive population, which excluded terminally differentiated effector memory CD45RA+ cells. The sequenced material came from naive CD8+ T cells sorted from blood. These receptors all stem from a man between 18 and 29 years old in good health.

This clone has just one count. This chain connects TRBV6-5 to TRBJ2-2; D call uncertain. Germline V gene sequence: CDR1 MNHEY, CDR2 SVGAGI. Trimming left V 5 bases short and J 1 base short, with 11 bases between. This CDR3 contains 15 residues. CDR3 protein: CASSIFSLNTGELFF. The CDR3 nucleotides read TGTGCCAGCAGTATATTTTCCTTGAACACCGGGGAGCTGTTTTTT.

The chain joins TRBV4-1 to TRBJ2-7; possible D gene TRBD2, 6 bases. There are 14 residues in the CDR3. V was cut by 2 bases and J by 3 bases, with 11 bases left in between. From germline, CDR1 is MGHRA and CDR2 YSYEKL. The CDR3 coding sequence is TGCGCCAGCAGCCAAAAGGAGGGTATCTACGAGCAGTACTTC. As protein: CASSQKEGIYEQYF.

J is TRBJ2-3 and V is TRBV13, with TRBD1 as a possible D gene (5 bases). Germline CDR1 PRHDT, CDR2 FYEKMQ (reference sequence). There are 14 residues in the CDR3. Trimming took 0 bases from V and 4 from J, leaving 8 bases between them. CDR3 loop: CASSLGTRADTQYF. CDR3 nucleotide sequence: TGTGCCAGCAGCTTAGGGACCAGGGCAGATACGCAGTATTTT.